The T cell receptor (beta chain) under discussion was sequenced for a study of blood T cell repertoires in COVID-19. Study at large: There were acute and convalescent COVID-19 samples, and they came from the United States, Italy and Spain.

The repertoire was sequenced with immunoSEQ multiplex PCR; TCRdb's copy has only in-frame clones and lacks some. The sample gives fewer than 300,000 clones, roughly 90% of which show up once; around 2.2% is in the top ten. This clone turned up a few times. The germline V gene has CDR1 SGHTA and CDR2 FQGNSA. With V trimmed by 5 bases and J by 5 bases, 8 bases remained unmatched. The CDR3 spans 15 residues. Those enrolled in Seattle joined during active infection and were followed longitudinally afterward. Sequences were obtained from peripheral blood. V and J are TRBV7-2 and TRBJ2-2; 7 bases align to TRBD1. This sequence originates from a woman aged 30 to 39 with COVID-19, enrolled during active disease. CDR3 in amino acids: CASSPNRGRTGELFF. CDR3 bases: TGTGCCAGCAGCCCTAACAGGGGTCGGACCGGGGAGCTGTTTTTT. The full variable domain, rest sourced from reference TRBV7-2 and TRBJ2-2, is GAGVSQSPSNKVTEKGKDVELRCDPISGHTALYWYRQSLGQGLEFLIYFQGNSAPDKSGLPSDRFSAERTGGSVSTLTIQRTQQEDSAVYLCASSPNRGRTGELFFGEGSRLTVL.